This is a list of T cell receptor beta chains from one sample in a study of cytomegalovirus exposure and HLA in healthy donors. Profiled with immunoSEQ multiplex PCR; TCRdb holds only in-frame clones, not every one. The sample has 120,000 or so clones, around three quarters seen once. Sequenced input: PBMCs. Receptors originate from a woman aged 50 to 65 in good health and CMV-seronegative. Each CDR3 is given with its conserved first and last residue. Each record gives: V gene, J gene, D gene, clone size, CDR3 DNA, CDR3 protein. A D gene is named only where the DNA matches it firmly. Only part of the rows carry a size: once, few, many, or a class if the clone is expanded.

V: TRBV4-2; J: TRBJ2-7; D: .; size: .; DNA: TGTGCCAGCAGCCAAGTTATGGCAGGGGCACAGCAGTACTTC; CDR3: CASSQVMAGAQQYF
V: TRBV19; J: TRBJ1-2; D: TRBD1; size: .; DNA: TGTGCCAGTAGTATATCGACAGGGGGCGTCTACACCTTC; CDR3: CASSISTGGVYTF
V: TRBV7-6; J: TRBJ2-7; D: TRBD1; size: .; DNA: TGTGCCAGCAGCTCACCGTACAGGGGGTACGAGCAGTACTTC; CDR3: CASSSPYRGYEQYF
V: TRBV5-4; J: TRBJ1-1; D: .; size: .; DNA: TGTGCCAGCAGTTCCCTAGGGGGAGTCACTGAAGCTTTCTTT; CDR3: CASSSLGGVTEAFF
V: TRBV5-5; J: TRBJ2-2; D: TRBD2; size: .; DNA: TGTGCCAGCAGCCCCGGGGAGGGTCTAGGCGGGGAGCTGTTTTTT; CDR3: CASSPGEGLGGELFF
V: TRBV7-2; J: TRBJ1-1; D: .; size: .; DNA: TGTGCCAGCAGCTTGAACAGGGAAACTGAAGCTTTCTTT; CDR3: CASSLNRETEAFF
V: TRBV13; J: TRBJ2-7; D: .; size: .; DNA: TGTGCCAGCAGCCGAGGTTCAGGGCCCGAGCAGTACTTC; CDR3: CASSRGSGPEQYF
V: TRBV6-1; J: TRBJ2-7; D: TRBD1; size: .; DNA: TGTGCAAGCAGGGGGACAGGGGACTACGAGCAGTACTTC; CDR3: CASRGTGDYEQYF
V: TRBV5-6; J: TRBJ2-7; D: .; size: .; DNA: TGTGCCAGCAGCATTCGGACAGCCTACGAGCAGTACTTC; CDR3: CASSIRTAYEQYF
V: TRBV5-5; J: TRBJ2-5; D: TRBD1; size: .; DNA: TGTGCCAGCAGCGAAACAGGGGGAGAGACCCAGTACTTC; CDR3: CASSETGGETQYF
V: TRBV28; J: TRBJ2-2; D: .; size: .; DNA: TGTGCCAGCAGTACACAGGGTGGCACCGGGGAGCTGTTTTTT; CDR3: CASSTQGGTGELFF
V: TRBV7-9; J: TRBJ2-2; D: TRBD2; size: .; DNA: TGTTCCAGCAGTATAATCCCGGCGGGAGTAGGTACCGGGGAGCTGTTTTTT; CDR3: CSSSIIPAGVGTGELFF
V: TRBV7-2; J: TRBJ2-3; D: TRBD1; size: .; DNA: TGTGCCAGCAGCTTACCGGACAGGGCTAGCACAGATACGCAGTATTTT; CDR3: CASSLPDRASTDTQYF
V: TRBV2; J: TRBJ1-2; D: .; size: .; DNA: TGTGCCAGCAGTGAAGCGCTTCAGGGTGCCTATGGCTACACCTTC; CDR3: CASSEALQGAYGYTF
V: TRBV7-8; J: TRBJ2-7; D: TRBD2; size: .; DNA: TGTGCCAGCAGCCCGAGGACTAGCGGGAGTGGTGGCGAGCAGTACTTC; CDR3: CASSPRTSGSGGEQYF
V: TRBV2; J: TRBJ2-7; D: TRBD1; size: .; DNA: TGTGCCAGCAGTGAAATGCGGCAGGGGGCCTCCTACGAGCAGTACTTC; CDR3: CASSEMRQGASYEQYF
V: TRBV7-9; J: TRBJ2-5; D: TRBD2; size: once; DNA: TGTGCCAGCAGCCTTCTGCTAGCGGACCAAGAGACCCAGTACTTC; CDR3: CASSLLLADQETQYF
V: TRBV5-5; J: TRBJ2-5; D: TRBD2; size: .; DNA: TGTGCCAGCAGCCTGACGGTAGCGGGAGGTAGAGAGACCCAGTACTTC; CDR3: CASSLTVAGGRETQYF
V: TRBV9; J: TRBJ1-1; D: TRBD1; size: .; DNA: TGTGCCAGCAGCGCGACAGGGCGGGACGGCACTGAAGCTTTCTTT; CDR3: CASSATGRDGTEAFF
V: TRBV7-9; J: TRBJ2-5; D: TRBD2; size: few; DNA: TGTGCCAGCAGCTTAGCTCTCGGGGGGTACCAAGAGACCCAGTACTTC; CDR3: CASSLALGGYQETQYF
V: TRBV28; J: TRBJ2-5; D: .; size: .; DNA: TGTGCCAGCAGTTTCGGGGGACAGCAAGAGACCCAGTACTTC; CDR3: CASSFGGQQETQYF
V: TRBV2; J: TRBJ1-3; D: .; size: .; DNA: TGTGCCAGCAGTGAAGCTGGGGGCGTGAACACCATATATTTT; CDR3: CASSEAGGVNTIYF
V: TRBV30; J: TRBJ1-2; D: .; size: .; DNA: TGTGCCTGGAGTGTACAGCAGGTCCATGGCTACACCTTC; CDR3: CAWSVQQVHGYTF
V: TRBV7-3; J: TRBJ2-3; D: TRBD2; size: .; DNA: TGTGCCAGCAGCACGACTAGCGGGGAGGCTGATACGCAGTATTTT; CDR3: CASSTTSGEADTQYF
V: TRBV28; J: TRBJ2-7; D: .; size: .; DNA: TGTGCCAGCAGTTTAAACTTCGACGAGCAGTACTTC; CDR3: CASSLNFDEQYF
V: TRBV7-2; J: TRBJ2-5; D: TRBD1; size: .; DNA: TGTGCCAGCAGCCCCCGGACAGGGAGACCTGCAGACCAGTACTTC; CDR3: CASSPRTGRPADQYF
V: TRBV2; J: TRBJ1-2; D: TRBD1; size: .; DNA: TGTGCCAGCAGGGGACAGGGGGCCGCCATATATGGCTACACCTTC; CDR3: CASRGQGAAIYGYTF
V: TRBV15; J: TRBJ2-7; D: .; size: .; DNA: TGTGCCACCAGCAGCGTTACCTACGAGCAGTACTTC; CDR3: CATSSVTYEQYF
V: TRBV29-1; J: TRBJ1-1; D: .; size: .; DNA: TGCAGCGTTGGAAGAGGTCATAACCCTGAAGCTTTCTTT; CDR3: CSVGRGHNPEAFF
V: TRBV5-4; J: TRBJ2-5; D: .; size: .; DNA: TGTGCCAGCAGCCTAACAGGGTATGAGACCCAGTACTTC; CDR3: CASSLTGYETQYF
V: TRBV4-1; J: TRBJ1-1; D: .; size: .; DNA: TGCGCCAGCAGCCAAACCATATACAGGGTCGAGAACACTGAAGCTTTCTTT; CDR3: CASSQTIYRVENTEAFF
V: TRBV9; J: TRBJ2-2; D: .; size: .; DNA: TGTGCCAGCACCCCGCAGGGAGGTACCGGGGAGCTGTTTTTT; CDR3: CASTPQGGTGELFF
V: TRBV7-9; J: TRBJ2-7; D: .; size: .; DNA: TGTGCCAGCAGCTTAGCCATTCACGAGCAGTACTTC; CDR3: CASSLAIHEQYF
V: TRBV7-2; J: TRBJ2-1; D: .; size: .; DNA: TGTGCCAGCAGCTTTTCTGAACTAGTGCGTGGCAATGAGCAGTTCTTC; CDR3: CASSFSELVRGNEQFF
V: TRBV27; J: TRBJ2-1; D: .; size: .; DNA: TGTGCCAGGGCTCATCTGGAGGACGTAAGCTCCTACAATGAGCAGTTCTTC; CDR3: CARAHLEDVSSYNEQFF
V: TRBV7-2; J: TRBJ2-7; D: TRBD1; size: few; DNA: TGTGCCAGCACCACGGAGGGGACAGGGTCCTACGAGCAGTACTTC; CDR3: CASTTEGTGSYEQYF
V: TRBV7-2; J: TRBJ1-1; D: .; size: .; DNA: TGTGCCAGCAGCCCCCAGACAGCAAGGCCCGACACTGAAGCTTTCTTT; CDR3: CASSPQTARPDTEAFF
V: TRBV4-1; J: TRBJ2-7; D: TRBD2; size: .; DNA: TGCGCCAGCAGCCAAGTGGCGGGAGGGCAGCACGAGCAGTACTTC; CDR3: CASSQVAGGQHEQYF
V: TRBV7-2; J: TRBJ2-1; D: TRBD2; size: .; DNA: TGTGCCAGCAGCCCGGGGACTAGCTTCGAGCAGTTCTTC; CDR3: CASSPGTSFEQFF
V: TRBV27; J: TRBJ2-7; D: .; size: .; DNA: TGTGCCACCCGAAATCTAGGCGGTAACGAGCAGTACTTC; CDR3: CATRNLGGNEQYF
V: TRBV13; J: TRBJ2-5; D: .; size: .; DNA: TGTGCCAGCAGCTTATGGGGGGGCGATGAGACCCAGTACTTC; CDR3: CASSLWGGDETQYF
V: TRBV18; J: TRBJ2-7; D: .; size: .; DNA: TGTGCCAGCTCACCGAGCGGGCGGGCCTACGAGCAGTACTTC; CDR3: CASSPSGRAYEQYF
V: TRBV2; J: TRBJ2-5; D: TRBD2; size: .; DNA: TGTGCCAGCAAGCGGGAGCTGGAACCTGGGACCCAGTACTTC; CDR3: CASKRELEPGTQYF
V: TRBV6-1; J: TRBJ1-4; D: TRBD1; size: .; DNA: TGTGCCAGCAGAGATACAGGGGCCGGTAATGAAAAACTGTTTTTT; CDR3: CASRDTGAGNEKLFF
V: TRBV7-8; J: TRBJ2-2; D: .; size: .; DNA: TGTGCCAGCAGCTTAGCGCGACTGTTCTTAGGGGAGCTGTTTTTT; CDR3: CASSLARLFLGELFF
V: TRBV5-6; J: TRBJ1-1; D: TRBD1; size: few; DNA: TGTGCCAGCAGCGCTGCAACACAGGGGACCATGAACACTGAAGCTTTCTTT; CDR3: CASSAATQGTMNTEAFF
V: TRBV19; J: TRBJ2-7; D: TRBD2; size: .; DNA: TGTGCCAGTAGTATTAGCGGGAGCTCCTACGAGCAGTACTTC; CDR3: CASSISGSSYEQYF
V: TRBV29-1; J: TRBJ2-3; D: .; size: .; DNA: TGCAGCGTTGAGGGTGAGGGAGTAAGCACAGATACGCAGTATTTT; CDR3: CSVEGEGVSTDTQYF